This T cell receptor beta chain was sequenced in a study of cytomegalovirus exposure and HLA in healthy donors. V shed 2 bases and J shed 7 bases, with 12 bases lying between them. The germline V gene encodes CDR1 ENHRY and CDR2 SYGVKD. The CDR3 is 15 residues long. Primers for the PCR totalled 60 Vbeta and 13 Jbeta. Data came from immunoSEQ multiplex PCR; TCRdb stores just in-frame clones and leaves some out. Of 150,000 to 200,000 clones in the sample, about 83% are singletons; the top ten hold less than 2%. Study-wide findings and caveats: A previous analysis found most TCR beta V segments productive roughly 87% or roughly 30% of the time. Certain sequence variants were highly shared and formed a cluster, and this cluster was likely a sequencing artifact. TCR beta V- and J-gene trimming was later associated with a missense DCLRE1C variant. When presence/absence was analysed, sequencing depth was taken to be roughly uniform across donors.

With respect to this clone: The antigen remains undetermined.

This receptor was obtained from a man aged 40-55 years in good health and CMV-seropositive. Specimen: PBMCs. This chain links TRBV10-3 with TRBJ1-6, with unresolved D. The CDR3 sequence is CAISETGSGNSPLHF. The CDR3 bases are TGTGCCATCAGTGAGACTGGTTCGGGAAATTCACCCCTCCACTTT.